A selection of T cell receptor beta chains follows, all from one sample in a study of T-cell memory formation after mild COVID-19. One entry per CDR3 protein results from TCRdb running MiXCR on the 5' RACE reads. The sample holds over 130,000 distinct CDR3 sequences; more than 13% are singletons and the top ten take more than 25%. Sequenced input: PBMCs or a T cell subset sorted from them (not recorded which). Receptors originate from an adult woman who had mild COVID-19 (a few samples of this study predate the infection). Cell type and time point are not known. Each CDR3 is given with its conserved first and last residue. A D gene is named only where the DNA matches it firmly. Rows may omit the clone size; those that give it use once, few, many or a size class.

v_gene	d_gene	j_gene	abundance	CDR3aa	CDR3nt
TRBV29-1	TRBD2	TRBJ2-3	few	CSADASGRTDTQYF	TGCAGCGCGGATGCTAGCGGGAGAACAGATACGCAGTATTTT
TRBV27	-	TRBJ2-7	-	CASSWSARDYEQYF	TGTGCCAGCAGTTGGTCCGCCCGGGATTACGAGCAGTACTTC
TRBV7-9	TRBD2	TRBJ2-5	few	CASSSNTLPGLAGGRIETQYF	TGTGCCAGCAGCTCCAATACTCTCCCGGGACTAGCGGGAGGGCGTATTGAGACCCAGTACTTC
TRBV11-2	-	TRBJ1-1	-	CASTTLTGQMNTEAFF	TGTGCCAGCACCACCCTAACGGGACAAATGAACACTGAAGCTTTCTTT
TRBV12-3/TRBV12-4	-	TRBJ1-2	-	CASSFAGNLYGYTF	TGTGCCAGCAGTTTTGCGGGGAACCTCTATGGCTACACCTTC
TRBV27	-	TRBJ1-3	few	CASILPLSGNTIYF	TGTGCCAGCATACTCCCTCTGTCTGGAAACACCATATATTTT
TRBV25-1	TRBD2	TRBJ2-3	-	CASSDSRLAGVVDTQYF	TGTGCCAGCAGTGATAGTCGGCTAGCGGGAGTTGTAGATACGCAGTATTTT
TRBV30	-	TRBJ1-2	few	CAWSHRTRGGYGYTF	TGTGCCTGGAGCCACAGGACGAGGGGCGGCTATGGCTACACCTTC
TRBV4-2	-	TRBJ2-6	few	CASSSGTGTGANVLTF	TGTGCCAGCAGCTCCGGAACAGGGACTGGGGCCAACGTCCTGACTTTC
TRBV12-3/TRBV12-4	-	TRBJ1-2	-	CASSAGPGSYGYTF	TGTGCCAGCAGTGCGGGGCCCGGGAGCTATGGCTACACCTTC
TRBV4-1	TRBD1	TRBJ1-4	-	CASSQGGQVDEKLFF	TGCGCCAGCAGCCAAGGTGGACAGGTCGATGAAAAACTGTTTTTT
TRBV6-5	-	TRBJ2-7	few	CASRVYDSGEQYF	TGTGCCAGCAGGGTATACGACAGCGGAGAGCAGTACTTC
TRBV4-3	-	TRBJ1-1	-	CASSQGPYTEAFF	TGCGCCAGCAGCCAAGGTCCGTACACTGAAGCTTTCTTT
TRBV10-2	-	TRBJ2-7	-	CASSESFGVYEQYF	TGCGCCAGCAGTGAGTCGTTTGGGGTCTACGAGCAGTACTTC
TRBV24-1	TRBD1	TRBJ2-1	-	CATSGLSDRGSYEQFF	TGTGCCACCAGTGGCCTATCGGACAGGGGCTCTTATGAGCAGTTCTTC
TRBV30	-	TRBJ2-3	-	CAWSPGAHTDTQYF	TGTGCCTGGAGCCCTGGGGCCCACACAGATACGCAGTATTTT
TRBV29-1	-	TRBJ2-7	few	CSVEAAQEQYF	TGCAGCGTTGAGGCAGCCCAGGAGCAGTACTTC
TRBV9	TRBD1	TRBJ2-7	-	CASSGAGTGASYEQYF	TGTGCCAGCAGCGGAGCCGGGACAGGGGCCTCCTACGAGCAGTACTTC
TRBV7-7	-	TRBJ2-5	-	CASSSDYQETQYF	TGTGCCAGCAGCTCGGACTACCAAGAGACCCAGTACTTC
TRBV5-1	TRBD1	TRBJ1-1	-	CASSLGDRPTEAFF	TGCGCCAGCAGCTTGGGGGACAGACCCACTGAAGCTTTCTTT
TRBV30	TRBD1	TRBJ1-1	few	CAWSLQTGLGTEAFF	TGTGCCTGGAGTCTCCAGACAGGGTTGGGCACTGAAGCTTTCTTT
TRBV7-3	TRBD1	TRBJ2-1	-	CASSSGQGLYNEQFF	TGTGCCAGCAGCTCGGGACAGGGTCTTTACAATGAGCAGTTCTTC
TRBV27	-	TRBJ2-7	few	CASSLYRDYEQYF	TGTGCCAGCAGTTTATACAGGGACTACGAGCAGTACTTC
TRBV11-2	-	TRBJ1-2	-	CASSLDLGRLNYGYTF	TGTGCCAGCAGCTTAGATCTAGGGCGGCTTAACTATGGCTACACCTTC
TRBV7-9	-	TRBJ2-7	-	CASSLGEEDEQYF	TGTGCCAGCAGCTTAGGGGAGGAGGACGAGCAGTACTTC
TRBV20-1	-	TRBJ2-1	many	CSARGVTYNEQFF	TGCAGTGCTAGGGGGGTTACCTACAATGAGCAGTTCTTC
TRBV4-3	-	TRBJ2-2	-	CASSHTDGELFF	TGCGCCAGCAGCCATACTGACGGGGAGCTGTTTTTT
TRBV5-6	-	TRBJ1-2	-	CASSPVPSAPTNYGYTF	TGTGCCAGCAGCCCTGTCCCCTCGGCACCCACTAACTATGGCTACACCTTC
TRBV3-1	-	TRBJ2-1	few	CASSQGYGGYNEQFF	TGTGCCAGCAGCCAGGGCTACGGTGGATACAATGAGCAGTTCTTC
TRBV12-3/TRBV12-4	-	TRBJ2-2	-	CASSPDRTGELFF	TGTGCCAGCAGTCCCGATAGAACCGGGGAGCTGTTTTTT
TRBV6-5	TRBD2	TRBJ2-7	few	CASREHSGSYAEQYF	TGTGCCAGCAGAGAACATAGCGGGAGTTATGCCGAGCAGTACTTC
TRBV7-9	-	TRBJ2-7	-	CASMPPERANEQYF	TGTGCCAGCATGCCCCCGGAGAGAGCAAACGAGCAGTACTTC
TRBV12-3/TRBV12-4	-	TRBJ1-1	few	CASSDILRAEAFF	TGTGCCAGCAGTGACATCCTAAGGGCTGAAGCTTTCTTT
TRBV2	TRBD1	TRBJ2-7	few	CASRTGVSYEQYF	TGTGCCAGCAGGACAGGGGTCTCCTACGAGCAGTACTTC
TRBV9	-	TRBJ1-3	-	CASSPSGGGGYTIYF	TGTGCCAGCAGCCCGAGTGGAGGAGGGGGATACACCATATATTTT
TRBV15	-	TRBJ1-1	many	CATSRRVGLRSTEAFF	TGTGCCACCAGCAGACGGGTAGGATTGAGGAGCACTGAAGCTTTCTTT
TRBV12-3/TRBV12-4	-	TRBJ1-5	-	CASSRTYSNQPQHF	TGTGCCAGCAGTCGAACTTATAGCAATCAGCCCCAGCATTTT
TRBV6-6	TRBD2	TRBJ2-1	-	CASSTSGRAVIFDEQFF	TGTGCCAGCTCCACCTCCGGGAGGGCCGTTATTTTCGATGAGCAGTTCTTC
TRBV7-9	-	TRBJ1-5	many	CASRRGNQPQHF	TGTGCCTCTAGGAGGGGAAATCAGCCCCAGCATTTT
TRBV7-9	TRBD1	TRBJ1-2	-	CASSSGQGGFVYGYTF	TGTGCCAGCAGCTCGGGACAGGGAGGGTTTGTGTATGGCTACACCTTC
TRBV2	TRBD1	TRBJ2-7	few	CASSELTGRTYEQYF	TGTGCCAGCAGTGAATTGACAGGGAGAACCTACGAGCAGTACTTC
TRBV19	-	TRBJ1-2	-	CASSLRTEGAF	TGTGCCAGTAGTCTGCGGACAGAAGGAGCCTTC
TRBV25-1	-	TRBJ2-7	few	CASRHSANYEQYF	TGTGCCAGCCGGCATTCCGCGAACTACGAGCAGTACTTC
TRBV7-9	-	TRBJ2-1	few	CASSQEKRGLNEQFF	TGTGCCAGCAGCCAAGAAAAGAGGGGGTTGAATGAGCAGTTCTTC
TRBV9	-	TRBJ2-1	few	CASSPPGGYNEQFF	TGTGCCAGCAGCCCCCCTGGGGGCTACAATGAGCAGTTCTTC